These T cell receptor beta chains were read from a single sample in a study of technical replicates of blood from a handful of donors. TCRdb keeps only in-frame clones here, not all; method: immunoSEQ multiplex PCR. The sample has roughly 80,000 clones; roughly 90% are singletons. The sequencing input was T cells isolated from PBMCs. The receptors were sampled from a human donor in good health. CDR3s include the opening cysteine and the closing phenylalanine or tryptophan. D genes are given only for firm matches. Rows may omit the clone size; those that give it use once, few, many or a size class.

d_call: NA
j_call: TRBJ1-5
clone_size: NA
v_call: TRBV27
cdr3_aa: CASSLSRGSNQPQHF
cdr3_nt: TGTGCCAGCAGTTTATCTCGGGGGAGTAATCAGCCCCAGCATTTT

d_call: TRBD2
j_call: TRBJ2-7
clone_size: once
v_call: TRBV4-1
cdr3_aa: CASSPTQLAGGPYEQYF
cdr3_nt: TGCGCCAGCAGCCCAACCCAACTAGCGGGAGGGCCCTACGAGCAGTACTTC

d_call: TRBD2
j_call: TRBJ2-1
clone_size: NA
v_call: TRBV11-3
cdr3_aa: CASSFGAGGPTYNEQFF
cdr3_nt: TGTGCCAGCAGCTTTGGAGCGGGAGGGCCCACGTACAATGAGCAGTTCTTC

d_call: TRBD1
j_call: TRBJ2-7
clone_size: NA
v_call: TRBV29-1
cdr3_aa: CSVVGDRDRIYEQYF
cdr3_nt: TGCAGCGTTGTTGGGGACCGGGACAGGATCTACGAGCAGTACTTC

d_call: NA
j_call: TRBJ2-7
clone_size: NA
v_call: TRBV5-1
cdr3_aa: CASAPTGSYEQYF
cdr3_nt: TGCGCCAGCGCCCCGACAGGCTCCTACGAGCAGTACTTC

d_call: TRBD2
j_call: TRBJ2-1
clone_size: NA
v_call: TRBV6-1
cdr3_aa: CASRLAGEVDEQFF
cdr3_nt: TGTGCCAGCAGACTAGCGGGAGAGGTGGATGAGCAGTTCTTC

d_call: TRBD1
j_call: TRBJ2-3
clone_size: NA
v_call: TRBV7-9
cdr3_aa: CASSLKRQGADTQYF
cdr3_nt: TGTGCCAGCAGCCTCAAACGACAGGGAGCAGATACGCAGTATTTT

d_call: NA
j_call: TRBJ1-2
clone_size: once
v_call: TRBV9
cdr3_aa: CASSVQGFYGYTF
cdr3_nt: TGTGCCAGCAGCGTACAGGGATTCTACGGCTACACCTTC

d_call: TRBD2
j_call: TRBJ2-7
clone_size: NA
v_call: TRBV5-1
cdr3_aa: CASSFSSGMNEQYF
cdr3_nt: TGCGCCAGCAGCTTCTCTAGCGGGATGAACGAGCAGTACTTC

d_call: TRBD1
j_call: TRBJ2-7
clone_size: NA
v_call: TRBV28
cdr3_aa: CASFGGQGAREQYF
cdr3_nt: TGTGCCAGCTTTGGGGGACAGGGGGCTCGGGAGCAGTACTTC

d_call: NA
j_call: TRBJ1-1
clone_size: NA
v_call: TRBV7-9
cdr3_aa: CATTVNTEAFF
cdr3_nt: TGTGCCACGACAGTGAACACTGAAGCTTTCTTT

d_call: NA
j_call: TRBJ1-1
clone_size: NA
v_call: TRBV10-3
cdr3_aa: CAIESGGRNTEAFF
cdr3_nt: TGTGCCATCGAGTCGGGGGGTCGGAACACTGAAGCTTTCTTT

d_call: TRBD1
j_call: TRBJ2-2
clone_size: NA
v_call: TRBV6-5
cdr3_aa: CASRPGGGSTGELFF
cdr3_nt: TGTGCCAGCAGGCCAGGGGGCGGTAGCACCGGGGAGCTGTTTTTT

d_call: NA
j_call: TRBJ1-1
clone_size: NA
v_call: TRBV5-4
cdr3_aa: CASSLGRRNTEAFF
cdr3_nt: TGTGCCAGCAGCTTGGGACGGAGAAACACTGAAGCTTTCTTT

d_call: NA
j_call: TRBJ1-1
clone_size: few
v_call: TRBV5-6
cdr3_aa: CASSEAEVTPEAFF
cdr3_nt: TGTGCCAGCAGCGAAGCGGAGGTGACCCCTGAAGCTTTCTTT

d_call: TRBD2
j_call: TRBJ2-3
clone_size: NA
v_call: TRBV6-6
cdr3_aa: CASSYFHISGIDTQYF
cdr3_nt: TGTGCCAGCAGTTACTTCCATATTAGCGGGATAGATACGCAGTATTTT

d_call: TRBD1
j_call: TRBJ1-5
clone_size: once
v_call: TRBV28
cdr3_aa: CASRGIQGFYSNQPQHF
cdr3_nt: TGTGCCAGCAGGGGAATACAGGGGTTTTATAGCAATCAGCCCCAGCATTTT

d_call: TRBD1
j_call: TRBJ2-1
clone_size: NA
v_call: TRBV7-9
cdr3_aa: CASSWTGSNNEQFF
cdr3_nt: TGTGCCAGCAGCTGGACAGGGTCCAACAATGAGCAGTTCTTC

d_call: NA
j_call: TRBJ1-1
clone_size: NA
v_call: TRBV30
cdr3_aa: CAWSPGGSGEAFF
cdr3_nt: TGTGCCTGGAGTCCCGGGGGAAGTGGTGAAGCTTTCTTT

d_call: NA
j_call: TRBJ2-1
clone_size: few
v_call: TRBV19
cdr3_aa: CASSTRGRSYNEQFF
cdr3_nt: TGTGCCAGTAGTACCCGAGGGAGATCCTACAATGAGCAGTTCTTC

d_call: NA
j_call: TRBJ1-5
clone_size: NA
v_call: TRBV19
cdr3_aa: CASSIEFPQLGNQPQHF
cdr3_nt: TGTGCCAGTAGTATAGAATTCCCACAGCTGGGCAATCAGCCCCAGCATTTT

d_call: TRBD1
j_call: TRBJ1-1
clone_size: NA
v_call: TRBV30
cdr3_aa: CAWARQGATEAFF
cdr3_nt: TGTGCCTGGGCCCGACAGGGAGCCACTGAAGCTTTCTTT

d_call: TRBD1
j_call: TRBJ1-5
clone_size: NA
v_call: TRBV10-1
cdr3_aa: CASSRDRGQPQHF
cdr3_nt: TGCGCCAGCAGCCGGGACAGGGGTCAGCCCCAGCATTTT

d_call: NA
j_call: TRBJ2-3
clone_size: NA
v_call: TRBV4-1
cdr3_aa: CASSQFGLTTDTQYF
cdr3_nt: TGCGCCAGCAGCCAATTTGGACTCACCACAGATACGCAGTATTTT

d_call: NA
j_call: TRBJ2-3
clone_size: NA
v_call: TRBV18
cdr3_aa: CASSPYSPASTDTQYF
cdr3_nt: TGTGCCAGCTCACCATATAGCCCAGCTAGCACAGATACGCAGTATTTT

d_call: TRBD1
j_call: TRBJ1-3
clone_size: NA
v_call: TRBV28
cdr3_aa: CASRERDRGSGNTIYF
cdr3_nt: TGTGCCAGCAGGGAACGTGACAGGGGCTCTGGAAACACCATATATTTT

d_call: NA
j_call: TRBJ2-7
clone_size: NA
v_call: TRBV4-1
cdr3_aa: CASSQDQGTYEQYF
cdr3_nt: TGCGCCAGCAGCCAAGATCAGGGGACCTACGAGCAGTACTTC

d_call: TRBD1
j_call: TRBJ1-5
clone_size: few
v_call: TRBV2
cdr3_aa: CASSADRSNQPQHF
cdr3_nt: TGTGCCAGCAGTGCGGACAGGAGCAATCAGCCCCAGCATTTT

d_call: TRBD2
j_call: TRBJ2-3
clone_size: NA
v_call: TRBV5-1
cdr3_aa: CASSYGLAGVVDTQYF
cdr3_nt: TGCGCCAGCAGCTACGGACTAGCGGGAGTTGTAGATACGCAGTATTTT

d_call: TRBD2
j_call: TRBJ2-7
clone_size: NA
v_call: TRBV11-2
cdr3_aa: CASRLAGTSYEQYF
cdr3_nt: TGTGCCAGCAGGCTAGCGGGAACTTCCTACGAGCAGTACTTC

d_call: NA
j_call: TRBJ1-3
clone_size: once
v_call: TRBV28
cdr3_aa: CASSLAEYSGNTIYF
cdr3_nt: TGTGCCAGCAGTTTAGCAGAATACTCTGGAAACACCATATATTTT

d_call: NA
j_call: TRBJ1-1
clone_size: NA
v_call: TRBV7-9
cdr3_aa: CASSFGDTEAFF
cdr3_nt: TGTGCCAGCAGCTTCGGGGACACTGAAGCTTTCTTT

d_call: TRBD1
j_call: TRBJ1-1
clone_size: NA
v_call: TRBV7-3
cdr3_aa: CASSLKGQGTNTEAFF
cdr3_nt: TGTGCCAGCAGCTTAAAGGGACAGGGGACGAACACTGAAGCTTTCTTT

d_call: TRBD2
j_call: TRBJ2-2
clone_size: NA
v_call: TRBV5-1
cdr3_aa: CASSPTLTSGNTGELFF
cdr3_nt: TGCGCCAGCAGCCCCACCCTGACTAGCGGAAACACCGGGGAGCTGTTTTTT

d_call: TRBD1
j_call: TRBJ1-3
clone_size: NA
v_call: TRBV5-4
cdr3_aa: CASSFYGTVGNTIYF
cdr3_nt: TGTGCCAGCAGCTTTTACGGGACAGTTGGAAACACCATATATTTT

d_call: TRBD2
j_call: TRBJ2-7
clone_size: NA
v_call: TRBV27
cdr3_aa: CASSLSSGSTGEQYF
cdr3_nt: TGTGCCAGCAGTTTAAGCAGCGGGAGTACGGGGGAGCAGTACTTC

d_call: TRBD1
j_call: TRBJ2-5
clone_size: NA
v_call: TRBV6-5
cdr3_aa: CASSYSEQGLRETQYF
cdr3_nt: TGTGCCAGCAGTTACTCGGAACAGGGGCTTCGAGAGACCCAGTACTTC